A selection of T cell receptor beta chains follows, all from one sample in a study of blood T cell repertoires in COVID-19. Assay used: immunoSEQ multiplex PCR; TCRdb lists only in-frame clones, some missing. There are about 150,000 clones in the sample; around three quarters occur only once, and roughly 4.5% lies in the top ten. The sequenced material came from peripheral blood. The receptors here all came from a man aged 60 to 69 with acute or convalescent COVID-19. CDR3s include the opening cysteine and the closing phenylalanine or tryptophan. A D gene is named only where the DNA matches it firmly. A clone size is listed for some rows: how often the clone was seen (once, few, many), or a class if it is expanded.

V	D	size	J	CDR3	DNA
TRBV18	-	-	TRBJ1-5	CASSPPDGEGNQPQHF	TGTGCCAGCTCACCACCGGACGGGGAAGGAAATCAGCCCCAGCATTTT
TRBV3-1/TRBV3-2	-	-	TRBJ2-7	CASSQGGGIRYEQYF	TGTGCCAGCAGCCAAGGGGGCGGGATAAGGTACGAGCAGTACTTC
TRBV10-3	TRBD1	-	TRBJ2-7	CAISGQGRNEQYF	TGTGCCATCAGTGGACAGGGGCGGAACGAGCAGTACTTC
TRBV3-1/TRBV3-2	TRBD1	-	TRBJ1-1	CASSQGLQGLTEAFF	TGTGCCAGCAGCCAAGGATTACAGGGGTTGACTGAAGCTTTCTTT
TRBV24-1	-	once	TRBJ2-5	CATSVAGAGETQYF	TGTGCCACCAGTGTGGCGGGGGCCGGGGAGACCCAGTACTTC
TRBV9	TRBD2	-	TRBJ2-7	CASSVGGGGRGYEQYF	TGTGCCAGCAGCGTAGGCGGCGGCGGGAGAGGGTACGAGCAGTACTTC
TRBV7-6	TRBD1	-	TRBJ2-7	CASSQGQGPYEQYF	TGTGCCAGCAGCCAGGGACAGGGACCGTACGAGCAGTACTTC
TRBV5-1	TRBD2	-	TRBJ2-3	CASGGVAGDTSTDTQYF	TGCGCCAGCGGAGGAGTAGCGGGGGATACTAGCACAGATACGCAGTATTTT
TRBV4-1	-	-	TRBJ1-1	CASSQGGAGFDTEAFF	TGCGCCAGCAGCCAAGGCGGGGCTGGATTTGACACTGAAGCTTTCTTT
TRBV14	TRBD2	-	TRBJ2-5	CASSHIRAGAGQETQYF	TGTGCCAGCAGCCATATACGAGCGGGAGCCGGCCAAGAGACCCAGTACTTC
TRBV30	-	-	TRBJ1-2	CAWSVQANYGYTF	TGTGCCTGGAGTGTACAAGCTAACTATGGCTACACCTTC
TRBV11-2	-	-	TRBJ2-2	CASSLGGGNTGELFF	TGTGCCAGCAGCTTAGGAGGGGGAAACACCGGGGAGCTGTTTTTT
TRBV11-2	-	-	TRBJ1-1	CASSKGGVGQNTEAFF	TGTGCCAGCAGCAAAGGGGGGGTCGGACAGAACACTGAAGCTTTCTTT
TRBV2	TRBD1	many	TRBJ1-6	CASSGTGSDSPLHF	TGTGCCAGCAGCGGGACAGGGTCCGATTCACCCCTCCACTTT
TRBV3-1/TRBV3-2	TRBD2	-	TRBJ2-5	CASSQGLAGGGQETQYF	TGTGCCAGCAGCCAAGGACTAGCGGGAGGAGGGCAAGAGACCCAGTACTTC
TRBV6-6	TRBD1	-	TRBJ2-7	CASSYSPGQGSEQYF	TGTGCCAGCAGTTACTCTCCGGGACAGGGAAGCGAGCAGTACTTC
TRBV5-4	TRBD2	-	TRBJ2-4	CASRRGTSAENIQYF	TGTGCCAGCAGACGGGGGACTAGCGCCGAAAACATTCAGTACTTC
TRBV6-6	-	-	TRBJ1-5	CASSYSQGHSNQPQHF	TGTGCCAGCAGTTACTCCCAGGGGCATAGCAATCAGCCCCAGCATTTT
TRBV2	-	-	TRBJ1-1	CASSHPGGAGTEAFF	TGTGCCAGCAGTCACCCTGGGGGGGCGGGCACTGAAGCTTTCTTT
TRBV7-6	TRBD2	-	TRBJ2-1	CASSRRASGSSYNEQFF	TGTGCCAGCAGCCGCAGGGCCAGCGGGAGCTCCTACAATGAGCAGTTCTTC
TRBV27	-	-	TRBJ2-5	CASSLNREETQYF	TGTGCCAGCAGTTTAAACAGGGAAGAGACCCAGTACTTC
TRBV19	-	-	TRBJ1-3	CASSRTDSGNTIYF	TGTGCCAGTAGTAGGACAGACTCTGGAAACACCATATATTTT
TRBV5-1	TRBD1	-	TRBJ2-5	CASSEGQGWETQYF	TGCGCCAGCAGCGAGGGACAGGGGTGGGAGACCCAGTACTTC
TRBV6-5	-	once	TRBJ2-7	CASRRTVSYEQYF	TGTGCCAGCAGACGGACAGTCTCCTACGAGCAGTACTTC
TRBV4-2	-	once	TRBJ2-7	CASSQGGLNHEQYF	TGTGCCAGCAGCCAAGGAGGTTTGAACCACGAGCAGTACTTC
TRBV18	TRBD1	-	TRBJ1-6	CASSPDRTGANSPLHF	TGTGCCAGCTCACCGGATCGGACAGGTGCTAATTCACCCCTCCACTTT
TRBV28	TRBD2	-	TRBJ2-4	CASSPQASGGNIQYF	TGTGCCAGCAGTCCCCAGGCTAGCGGAGGGAACATTCAGTACTTC
TRBV11-2	-	-	TRBJ1-2	CASSQQGYGYTF	TGTGCCAGCAGCCAACAGGGCTATGGCTACACCTTC
TRBV2	TRBD1	-	TRBJ1-5	CASSEGGTGVGQPQHF	TGTGCCAGCAGTGAGGGTGGGACAGGGGTCGGGCAGCCCCAGCATTTT
TRBV4-2	TRBD1	-	TRBJ1-4	CASSQNYRGPNEKLFF	TGTGCCAGCAGCCAGAACTACAGGGGGCCCAATGAAAAACTGTTTTTT
TRBV7-9	TRBD1	-	TRBJ1-2	CASSLLGGMGYTF	TGTGCCAGCAGCTTGCTAGGGGGCATGGGCTACACCTTC
TRBV6-5	-	-	TRBJ2-5	CASSYGQQETQYF	TGTGCCAGCAGTTATGGGCAGCAAGAGACCCAGTACTTC
TRBV10-3	-	-	TRBJ2-1	CATRAGATSYNEQFF	TGTGCCACTCGGGCAGGGGCGACGTCCTACAATGAGCAGTTCTTC
TRBV21-1	-	-	TRBJ2-1	CASSSQLAGGLEQFF	TGTGCCAGCAGCTCCCAACTAGCGGGGGGGTTGGAGCAGTTCTTC
TRBV3-1/TRBV3-2	TRBD2	few	TRBJ2-3	CASSAASGRTDTQYF	TGTGCCAGCAGCGCTGCTAGCGGGAGAACAGATACGCAGTATTTT
TRBV5-8	TRBD1	-	TRBJ2-1	CASSLPYRGSYNEQFF	TGTGCCAGCAGCCTTCCCTACAGGGGGTCCTACAATGAGCAGTTCTTC
TRBV30	-	-	TRBJ2-5	CAVVPGGETQYF	TGTGCCGTTGTCCCGGGTGGGGAGACCCAGTACTTC
TRBV30	-	-	TRBJ2-3	CAWSGTSTDTQYF	TGTGCCTGGAGTGGGACTAGCACAGATACGCAGTATTTT
TRBV2	TRBD1	-	TRBJ2-1	CASSDDRAVTNEQFF	TGTGCCAGCAGCGATGACAGGGCAGTGACGAATGAGCAGTTCTTC
TRBV9	-	-	TRBJ1-2	CASSVQGSGYGYTF	TGTGCCAGCAGCGTACAGGGGTCAGGCTATGGCTACACCTTC
TRBV5-1	TRBD2	-	TRBJ2-1	CASSAGLAGANEQFF	TGCGCCAGCAGCGCGGGACTAGCGGGTGCTAATGAGCAGTTCTTC
TRBV28	-	few	TRBJ2-5	CASKGWAGSQETQYF	TGTGCCAGCAAAGGATGGGCGGGCAGCCAAGAGACCCAGTACTTC
TRBV25-1	TRBD2	-	TRBJ2-5	CASGTSGVETQYF	TGTGCCAGCGGGACTAGCGGGGTGGAGACCCAGTACTTC
TRBV28	TRBD1	-	TRBJ1-1	CASSTTGTGRGTEAFF	TGTGCCAGCAGTACAACCGGGACAGGGAGAGGCACTGAAGCTTTCTTT
TRBV6-1	TRBD1	-	TRBJ2-5	CASSEGQAHEETQYF	TGTGCCAGCAGTGAGGGACAGGCGCATGAAGAGACCCAGTACTTC
TRBV7-9	TRBD1	few	TRBJ1-2	CASSLTGEAKGYTF	TGTGCCAGCAGCCTGACAGGGGAGGCCAAAGGCTACACCTTC
TRBV7-2	-	-	TRBJ2-5	CASNVREETQYF	TGTGCCAGCAACGTCAGGGAAGAGACCCAGTACTTC
TRBV12-3/TRBV12-4	-	-	TRBJ1-1	CASSLWGGTEAFF	TGTGCCAGCAGTTTGTGGGGGGGCACTGAAGCTTTCTTT
TRBV4-2	TRBD1	-	TRBJ2-4	CASSQGQGQGLAKNIQYF	TGTGCCAGCAGCCAGGGACAGGGCCAGGGATTAGCCAAAAACATTCAGTACTTC
TRBV28	-	-	TRBJ1-2	CASTPGLTNYGYTF	TGTGCCAGCACCCCGGGACTAACTAACTATGGCTACACCTTC
TRBV7-3	TRBD2	-	TRBJ2-3	CASSLGTSGRSDTQYF	TGTGCCAGCAGCTTAGGGACTAGCGGGAGGTCAGATACGCAGTATTTT
TRBV11-2	TRBD1	-	TRBJ2-7	CASSLGTGFSYEQYF	TGTGCCAGCAGCTTAGGGACAGGTTTCTCCTACGAGCAGTACTTC
TRBV6-5	-	-	TRBJ1-2	CASKLAFGDGYTF	TGTGCCAGCAAGCTGGCTTTCGGGGATGGCTACACCTTC